The text below deals with one T cell receptor beta chain. The antigen remains unidentified. Germline CDR1 SEHNR, CDR2 FQNEAQ (reference sequence). The CDR3 is 17 residues long. TCR beta cDNA was generated via 5'RACE template switching incorporating UMIs. TCRdb re-called the 5' RACE reads; every CDR3 protein appears as one record, without DNA. The data show roughly 380,000 distinct CDR3 sequences, and the top ten clones hold 4% to 6.5%. The sample originates from a study of T cells expressing NK-cell markers. Broader study findings: HCMV specificity of the expanded NKG2C+ T cell clones stayed unclear.

Sequencing was carried out using blood T cells: a sorted CD56 or NKG2C T cell subset, CD4+ or CD8+ T cells, or bulk PBMC T cells (not recorded which). This chain connects TRBV7-9 to TRBJ1-4; TCRdb reports TRBD1, a call that lacks DNA to check it against. The sequence derives from a man aged 18 to 69 in good health. The chain's CDR3 is CASSTGDRGRTNEKLFF.